This TCR beta chain was captured in a study of blood T cell repertoires in COVID-19. Overall study: The origin of the acute and convalescent COVID-19 samples was the United States, Italy and Spain. T cells, B-cell-depleted T cells, or PBMCs provided the cDNA or gDNA that served as material.

One Seattle source followed patients from active infection through their disease course. CDR1 MDHEN and CDR2 SYDVKM come from the germline V gene. The CDR3 loop spans 19 amino acids. V was clipped by 3 bases and J by 0 bases; unmatched bases: 11. In the study's own analysis: Cell counts per sample came from amplifying reference gene primers. Assay: immunoSEQ multiplex PCR; the TCRdb copy retains only in-frame clones and omits some. D and trimming come from the DNA, and the V and J calls and clone size come from that table. The sample comprises 300,000 to 350,000 clones, 87% of which are singletons, and 9.5% to 10% rests with the top ten.

This sequence was found in a man aged 25-40 years with COVID-19, enrolled during active disease. The chain carries TRBV28 and TRBJ1-6; 7 nucleotides line up with TRBD1. Sequenced material: peripheral blood. The CDR3 sequence: CASSFRQGKVDSYNSPLHF. The DNA of the CDR3 is TGTGCCAGCAGTTTCCGACAGGGTAAAGTCGACTCCTATAATTCACCCCTCCACTTT.